One TCR beta chain is described in this entry. The data stem from a study of blood T cell repertoires in COVID-19. Turning to the study itself: PBMCs, B-cell-depleted T cells, or T cells provided the cDNA or gDNA that made up the material.

Per the authors' pipeline: Amplification of reference gene primers provided the estimated nucleated cell counts. The data were produced by immunoSEQ multiplex PCR, yet TCRdb's version contains in-frame clones alone and is incomplete. That table gives V, J and clone size, and the DNA gave D and trimming. The repertoire holds some 240,000 clones, with approximately 86% as singletons. Germline-derived CDR1 and CDR2 are SEHNR and FQNEAQ (reference sequence). This CDR3 is built from 15 residues. J lost 6 bases, V lost 5 bases, and 5 bases had no gene match. The chain combines TRBV7-9 with TRBJ2-2; 11 bases agree with TRBD2. This TCR came from a woman in her forties with acute COVID-19. The source material was PBMCs or T cells enriched from blood (not recorded which). CDR3 loop: CASSETSGSSGELFF. The DNA of the CDR3 is TGTGCCAGCAGCGAAACTAGCGGGAGCTCCGGGGAGCTGTTTTTT.